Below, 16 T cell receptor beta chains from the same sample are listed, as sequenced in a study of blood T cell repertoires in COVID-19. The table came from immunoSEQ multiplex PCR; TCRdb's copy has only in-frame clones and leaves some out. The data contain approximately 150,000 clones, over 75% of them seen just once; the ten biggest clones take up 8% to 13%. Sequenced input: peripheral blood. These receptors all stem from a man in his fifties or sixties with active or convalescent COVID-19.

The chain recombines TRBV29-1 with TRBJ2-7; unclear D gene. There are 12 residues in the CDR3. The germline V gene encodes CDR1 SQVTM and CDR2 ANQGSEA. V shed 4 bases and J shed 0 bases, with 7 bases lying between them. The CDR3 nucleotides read TGCAGCGTTGCGGTCTACTCCTACGAGCAGTACTTC. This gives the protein CSVAVYSYEQYF.

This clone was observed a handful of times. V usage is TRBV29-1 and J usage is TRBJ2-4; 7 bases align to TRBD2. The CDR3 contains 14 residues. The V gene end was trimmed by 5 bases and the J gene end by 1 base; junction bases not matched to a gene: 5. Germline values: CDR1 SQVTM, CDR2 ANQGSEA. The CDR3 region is CSVPQGGAKNIQYF. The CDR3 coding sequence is TGCAGCGTTCCCCAGGGAGGGGCCAAAAACATTCAGTACTTC.

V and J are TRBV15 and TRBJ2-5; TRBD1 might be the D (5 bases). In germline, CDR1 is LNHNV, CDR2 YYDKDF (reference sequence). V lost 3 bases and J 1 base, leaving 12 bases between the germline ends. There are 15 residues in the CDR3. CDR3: CATSSDRRLQETQYF. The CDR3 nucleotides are TGTGCCACCAGCAGCGACAGAAGGCTCCAAGAGACCCAGTACTTC.

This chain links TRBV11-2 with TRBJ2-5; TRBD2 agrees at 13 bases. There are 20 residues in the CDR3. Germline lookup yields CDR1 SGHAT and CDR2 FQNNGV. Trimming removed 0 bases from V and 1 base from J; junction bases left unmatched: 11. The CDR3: CASSLDILGLAGVFQETQYF. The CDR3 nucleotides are TGTGCCAGCAGCTTAGATATACTCGGACTAGCGGGGGTATTCCAAGAGACCCAGTACTTC.

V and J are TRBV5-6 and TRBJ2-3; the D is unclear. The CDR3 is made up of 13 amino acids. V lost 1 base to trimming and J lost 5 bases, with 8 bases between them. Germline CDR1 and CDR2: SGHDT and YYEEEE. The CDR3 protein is CASSLKIRDTQYF. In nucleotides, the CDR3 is TGTGCCAGCAGCTTGAAGATTAGAGATACGCAGTATTTT.

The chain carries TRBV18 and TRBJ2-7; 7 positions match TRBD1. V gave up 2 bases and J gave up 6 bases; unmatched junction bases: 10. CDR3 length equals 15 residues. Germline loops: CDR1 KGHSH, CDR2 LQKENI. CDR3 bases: TGTGCCAGCTCACCATCCGGGACAGCGGCGTCCGAGCAGTACTTC. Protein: CASSPSGTAASEQYF.

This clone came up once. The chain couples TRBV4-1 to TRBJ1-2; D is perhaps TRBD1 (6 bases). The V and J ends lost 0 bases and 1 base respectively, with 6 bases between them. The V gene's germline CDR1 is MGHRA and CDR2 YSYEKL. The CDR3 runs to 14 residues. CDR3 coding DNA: TGCGCCAGCAGCCAAGAACAGGGTAACTATGGCTACACCTTC. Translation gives CASSQEQGNYGYTF.

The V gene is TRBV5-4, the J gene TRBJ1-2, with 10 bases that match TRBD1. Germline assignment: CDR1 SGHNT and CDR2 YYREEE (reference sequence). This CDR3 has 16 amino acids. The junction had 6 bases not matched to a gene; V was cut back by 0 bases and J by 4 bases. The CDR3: CASSLGGTGVSYGYTF. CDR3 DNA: TGTGCCAGCAGCTTGGGTGGGACAGGGGTTAGCTATGGCTACACCTTC.

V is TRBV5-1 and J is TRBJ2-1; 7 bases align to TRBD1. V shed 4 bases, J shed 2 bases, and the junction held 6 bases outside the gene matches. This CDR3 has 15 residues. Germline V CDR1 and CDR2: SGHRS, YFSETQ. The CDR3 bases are TGCGCCAGCAGCCCGACAGGGCCCCCCTACAATGAGCAGTTCTTC. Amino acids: CASSPTGPPYNEQFF.

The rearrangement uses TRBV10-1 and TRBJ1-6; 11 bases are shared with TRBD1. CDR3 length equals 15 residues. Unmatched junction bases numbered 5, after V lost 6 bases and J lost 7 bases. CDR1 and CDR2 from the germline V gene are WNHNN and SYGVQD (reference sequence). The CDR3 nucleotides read TGCGCCAGCAGCCGCGGACAGGGGGCGAATTCACCCCTCCACTTT. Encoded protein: CASSRGQGANSPLHF.

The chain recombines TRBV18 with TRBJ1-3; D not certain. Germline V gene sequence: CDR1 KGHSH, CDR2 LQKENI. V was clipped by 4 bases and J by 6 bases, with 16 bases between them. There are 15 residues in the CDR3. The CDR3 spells CASSLNSNDKNTIYF. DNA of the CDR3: TGTGCCAGCTCACTAAACTCAAATGATAAAAACACCATATATTTT. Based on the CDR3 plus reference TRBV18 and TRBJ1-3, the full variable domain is NAGVMQNPRHLVRRRGQEARLRCSPMKGHSHVYWYRQLPEEGLKFMVYLQKENIIDESGMPKERFSAEFPKEGPSILRIQQVVRGDSAAYFCASSLNSNDKNTIYFGEGSWLTVV.

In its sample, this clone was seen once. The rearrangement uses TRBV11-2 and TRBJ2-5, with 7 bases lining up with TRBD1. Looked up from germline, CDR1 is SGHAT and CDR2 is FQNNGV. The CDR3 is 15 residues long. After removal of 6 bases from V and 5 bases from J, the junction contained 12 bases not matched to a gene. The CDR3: CASRHYEQGLETQYF. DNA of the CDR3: TGTGCCAGCAGGCACTACGAACAGGGGCTGGAGACCCAGTACTTC.

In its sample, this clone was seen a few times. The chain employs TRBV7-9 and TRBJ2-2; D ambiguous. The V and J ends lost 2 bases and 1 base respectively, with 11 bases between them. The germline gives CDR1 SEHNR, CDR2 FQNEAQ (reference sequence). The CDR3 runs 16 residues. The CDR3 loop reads CASSLLSGGNTGELFF. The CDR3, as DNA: TGTGCCAGCAGCTTATTATCCGGCGGGAACACCGGGGAGCTGTTTTTT.

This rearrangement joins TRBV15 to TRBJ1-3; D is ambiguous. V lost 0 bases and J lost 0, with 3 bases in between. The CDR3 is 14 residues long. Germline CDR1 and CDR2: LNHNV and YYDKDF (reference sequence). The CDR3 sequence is CATSRESSGNTIYF. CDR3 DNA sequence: TGTGCCACCAGCAGAGAGAGCTCTGGAAACACCATATATTTT.

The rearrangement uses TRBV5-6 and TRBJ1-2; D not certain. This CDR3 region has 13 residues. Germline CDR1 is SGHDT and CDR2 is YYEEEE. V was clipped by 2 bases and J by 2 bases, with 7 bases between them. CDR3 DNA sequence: TGTGCCAGCAGCTTAAAACAGAACTATGGCTACACCTTC. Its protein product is CASSLKQNYGYTF.

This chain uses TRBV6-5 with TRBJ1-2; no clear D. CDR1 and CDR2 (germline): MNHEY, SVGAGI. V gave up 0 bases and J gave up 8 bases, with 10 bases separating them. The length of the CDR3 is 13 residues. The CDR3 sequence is CASSYSGQSGYTF. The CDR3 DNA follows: TGTGCCAGCAGTTACTCGGGCCAGTCGGGCTACACCTTC.